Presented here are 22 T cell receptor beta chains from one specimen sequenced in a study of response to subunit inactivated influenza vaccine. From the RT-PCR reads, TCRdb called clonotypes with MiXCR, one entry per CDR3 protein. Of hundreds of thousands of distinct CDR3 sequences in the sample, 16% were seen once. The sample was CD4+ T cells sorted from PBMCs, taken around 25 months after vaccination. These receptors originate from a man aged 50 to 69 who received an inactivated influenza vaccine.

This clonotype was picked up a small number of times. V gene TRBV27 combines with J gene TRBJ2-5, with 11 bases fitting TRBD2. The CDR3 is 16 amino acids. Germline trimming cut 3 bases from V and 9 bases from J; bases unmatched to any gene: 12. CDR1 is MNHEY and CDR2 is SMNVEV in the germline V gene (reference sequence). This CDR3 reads CASSFFSGGAARSQYF. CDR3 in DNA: TGTGCCAGCAGTTTCTTTAGCGGGGGGGCCGCTCGTTCCCAGTACTTC.

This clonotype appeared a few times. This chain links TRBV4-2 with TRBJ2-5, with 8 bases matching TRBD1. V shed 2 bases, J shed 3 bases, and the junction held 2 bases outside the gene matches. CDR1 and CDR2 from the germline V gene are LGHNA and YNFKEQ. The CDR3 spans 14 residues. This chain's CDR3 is CASSQSDREETQYF. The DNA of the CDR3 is TGTGCCAGCAGCCAATCGGACAGGGAAGAGACCCAGTACTTC.

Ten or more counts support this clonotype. The CDR3 loop reads CASSATSSVEQFF. CDR3 coding DNA: TGTGCCAGCAGTGCCACCTCTAGCGTGGAGCAGTTCTTC. The chain joins TRBV6-6 to TRBJ2-1, with D possibly TRBD2 on 6 matching bases. The CDR3 consists of 13 residues. Germline V gene sequence: CDR1 MNHNY, CDR2 SVGAGI (reference sequence). V lost 5 bases and J 10 bases, leaving 15 bases between the germline ends.

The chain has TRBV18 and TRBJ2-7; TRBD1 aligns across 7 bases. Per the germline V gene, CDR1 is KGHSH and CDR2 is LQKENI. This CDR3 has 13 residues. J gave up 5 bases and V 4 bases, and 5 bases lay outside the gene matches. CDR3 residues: CASSHDRVDEQYF. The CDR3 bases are TGTGCCAGCTCACATGACAGGGTCGACGAGCAGTACTTC. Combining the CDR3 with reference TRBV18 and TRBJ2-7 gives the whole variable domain NAGVMQNPRHLVRRRGQEARLRCSPMKGHSHVYWYRQLPEEGLKFMVYLQKENIIDESGMPKERFSAEFPKEGPSILRIQQVVRGDSAAYFCASSHDRVDEQYFGPGTRLTVT.

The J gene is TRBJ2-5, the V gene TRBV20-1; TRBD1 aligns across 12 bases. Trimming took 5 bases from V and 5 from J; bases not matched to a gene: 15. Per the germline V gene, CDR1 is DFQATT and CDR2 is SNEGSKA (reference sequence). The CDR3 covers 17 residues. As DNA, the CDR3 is TGCAGTGCTTCCCGGGACAGGGGGCAACTGGCTGGTGAGACCCAGTACTTC. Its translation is CSASRDRGQLAGETQYF.

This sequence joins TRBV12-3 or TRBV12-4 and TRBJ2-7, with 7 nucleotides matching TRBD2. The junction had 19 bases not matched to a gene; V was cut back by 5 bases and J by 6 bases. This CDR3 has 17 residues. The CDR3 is CASSPPGVLAGTGEQYF. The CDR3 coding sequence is TGTGCCAGCAGTCCCCCCGGGGTTTTAGCGGGTACGGGCGAGCAGTACTTC.

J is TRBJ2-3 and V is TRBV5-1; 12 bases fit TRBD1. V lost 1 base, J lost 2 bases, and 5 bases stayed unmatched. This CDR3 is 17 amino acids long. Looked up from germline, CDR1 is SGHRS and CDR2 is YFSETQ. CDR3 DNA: TGCGCCAGCAGCTTGTTTGGGACAGGGGGCATCACAGATACGCAGTATTTT. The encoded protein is CASSLFGTGGITDTQYF.

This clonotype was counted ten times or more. The CDR3 is CASSQRQEKLFF. The CDR3 DNA follows: TGTGCCAGCAGCCAGCGACAGGAAAAACTGTTTTTT. J is TRBJ1-4 and V is TRBV3-1, with D perhaps TRBD1 (5 bases). Germline CDR1 is LGHDT and CDR2 is YNNKEL (reference sequence). The CDR3 runs 12 residues. Trimming left V 3 bases short and J 8 bases short, with 7 bases between.

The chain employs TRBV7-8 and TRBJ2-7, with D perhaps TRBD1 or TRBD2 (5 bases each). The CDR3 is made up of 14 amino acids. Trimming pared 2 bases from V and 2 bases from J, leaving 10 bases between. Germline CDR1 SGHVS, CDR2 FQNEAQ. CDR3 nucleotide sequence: TGTGCCAGCAGCTTAAACGGGGACGCCTACGAGCAGTACTTC. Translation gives CASSLNGDAYEQYF.

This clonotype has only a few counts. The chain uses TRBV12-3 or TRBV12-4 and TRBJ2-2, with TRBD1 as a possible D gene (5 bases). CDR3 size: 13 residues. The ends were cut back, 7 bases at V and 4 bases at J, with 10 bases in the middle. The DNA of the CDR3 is TGTGCCAGCAAAACAGGATCCACCGGGGAGCTGTTTTTT. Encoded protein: CASKTGSTGELFF.

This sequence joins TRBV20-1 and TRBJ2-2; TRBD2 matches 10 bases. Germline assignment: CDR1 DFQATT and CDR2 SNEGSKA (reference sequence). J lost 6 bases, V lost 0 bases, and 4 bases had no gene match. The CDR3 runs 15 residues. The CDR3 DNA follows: TGCAGTGCTAGAGACGGTAGCGGGGGGTCCGGGGAGCTGTTTTTT. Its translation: CSARDGSGGSGELFF.

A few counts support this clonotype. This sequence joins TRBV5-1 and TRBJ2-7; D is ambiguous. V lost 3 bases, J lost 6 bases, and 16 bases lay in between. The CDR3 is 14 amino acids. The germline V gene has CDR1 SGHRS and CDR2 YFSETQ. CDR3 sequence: CASSSDEPGFEQYF. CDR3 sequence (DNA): TGCGCCAGCAGCTCGGACGAGCCCGGATTCGAGCAGTACTTC.

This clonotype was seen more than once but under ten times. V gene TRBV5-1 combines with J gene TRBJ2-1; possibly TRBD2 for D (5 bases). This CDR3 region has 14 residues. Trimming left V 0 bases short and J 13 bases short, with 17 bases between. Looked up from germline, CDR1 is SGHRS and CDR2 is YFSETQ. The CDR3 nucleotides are TGCGCCAGCAGCTTGGGTGGCGGGCGGACCGTTCAGTTCTTC. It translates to CASSLGGGRTVQFF.

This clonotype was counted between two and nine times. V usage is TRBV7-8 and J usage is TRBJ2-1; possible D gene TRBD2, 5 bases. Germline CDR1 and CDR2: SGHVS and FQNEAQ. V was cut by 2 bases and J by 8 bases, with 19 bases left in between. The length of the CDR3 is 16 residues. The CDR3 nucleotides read TGTGCCAGCAGCTTACGGGAAACGGGTAATTTCCATGAGCAGTTCTTC. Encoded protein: CASSLRETGNFHEQFF.

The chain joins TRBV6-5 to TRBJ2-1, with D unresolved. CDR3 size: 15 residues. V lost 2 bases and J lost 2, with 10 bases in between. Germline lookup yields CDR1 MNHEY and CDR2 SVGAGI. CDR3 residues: CASSYRSAAYNEQFF. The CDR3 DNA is TGTGCCAGCAGTTACCGGTCCGCCGCCTACAATGAGCAGTTCTTC.

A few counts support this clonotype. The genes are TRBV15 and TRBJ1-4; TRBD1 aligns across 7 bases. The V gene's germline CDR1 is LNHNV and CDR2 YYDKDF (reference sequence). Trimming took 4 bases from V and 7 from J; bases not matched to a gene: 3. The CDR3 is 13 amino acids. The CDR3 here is CATSIDRVEKLFF. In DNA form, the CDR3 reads TGTGCCACCAGCATTGACAGGGTTGAAAAACTGTTTTTT.

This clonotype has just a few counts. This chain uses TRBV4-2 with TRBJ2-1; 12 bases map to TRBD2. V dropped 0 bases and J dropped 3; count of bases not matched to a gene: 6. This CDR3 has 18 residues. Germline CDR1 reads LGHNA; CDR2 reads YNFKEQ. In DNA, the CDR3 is TGTGCCAGCAGCCAAGATCCGACTAGCGGGAGTTTCTACAATGAGCAGTTCTTC. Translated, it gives CASSQDPTSGSFYNEQFF.

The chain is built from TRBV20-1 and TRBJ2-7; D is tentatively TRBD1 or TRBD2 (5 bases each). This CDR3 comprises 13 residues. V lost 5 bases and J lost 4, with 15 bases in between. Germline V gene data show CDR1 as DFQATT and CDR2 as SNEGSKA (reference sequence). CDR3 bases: TGCAGTGCTTCCGGGACCAAGGGGTACGAGCAGTACTTC. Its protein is CSASGTKGYEQYF.

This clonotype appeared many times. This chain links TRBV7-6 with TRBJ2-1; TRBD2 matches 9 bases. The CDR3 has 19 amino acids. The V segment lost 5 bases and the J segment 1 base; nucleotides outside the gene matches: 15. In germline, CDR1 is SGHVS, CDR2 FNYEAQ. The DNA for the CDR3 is TGTGCCAGCAGCCCGAGCCTTGGCGGGGGGGCCAGTTCCTACAATGAGCAGTTCTTC. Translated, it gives CASSPSLGGGASSYNEQFF.

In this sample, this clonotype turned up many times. The CDR3 nucleotides are TGTGCCAGCAGTTTTTCCCGGGGCACTGAAGCTTTCTTT. Translation: CASSFSRGTEAFF. The V and J genes are TRBV12-3 or TRBV12-4 and TRBJ1-1, with D unresolved. This CDR3 contains 13 residues. The V end lost 3 bases, the J end lost 4 bases, and 9 bases lay between the germline ends.

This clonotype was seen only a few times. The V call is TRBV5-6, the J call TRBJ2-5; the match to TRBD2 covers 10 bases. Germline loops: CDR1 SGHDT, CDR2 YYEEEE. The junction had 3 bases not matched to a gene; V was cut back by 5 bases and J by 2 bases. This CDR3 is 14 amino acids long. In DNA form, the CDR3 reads TGTGCCAGCAGAAATAGCGGGGGGCAAGAGACCCAGTACTTC. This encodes CASRNSGGQETQYF.

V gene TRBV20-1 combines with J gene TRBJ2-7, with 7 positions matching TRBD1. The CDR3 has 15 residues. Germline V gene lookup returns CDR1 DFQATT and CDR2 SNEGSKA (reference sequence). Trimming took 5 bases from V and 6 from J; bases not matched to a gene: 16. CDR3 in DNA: TGCAGTGCTGAAGACCACAGGGGCGGCGGCGGCGAGCAGTACTTC. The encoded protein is CSAEDHRGGGGEQYF.